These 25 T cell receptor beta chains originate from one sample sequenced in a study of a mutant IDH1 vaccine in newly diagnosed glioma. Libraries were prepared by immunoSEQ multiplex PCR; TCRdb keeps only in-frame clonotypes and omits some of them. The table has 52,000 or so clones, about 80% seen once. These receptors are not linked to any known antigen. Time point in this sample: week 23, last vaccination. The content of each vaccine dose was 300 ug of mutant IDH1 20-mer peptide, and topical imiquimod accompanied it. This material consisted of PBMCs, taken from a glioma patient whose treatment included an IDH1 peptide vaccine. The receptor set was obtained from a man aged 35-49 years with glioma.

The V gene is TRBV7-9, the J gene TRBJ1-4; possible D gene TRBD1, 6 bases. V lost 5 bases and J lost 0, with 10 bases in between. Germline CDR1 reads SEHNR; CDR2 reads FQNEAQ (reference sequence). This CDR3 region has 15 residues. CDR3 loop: CASSPWTATNEKLFF. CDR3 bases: TGTGCCAGCAGCCCCTGGACAGCAACTAATGAAAAACTGTTTTTT.

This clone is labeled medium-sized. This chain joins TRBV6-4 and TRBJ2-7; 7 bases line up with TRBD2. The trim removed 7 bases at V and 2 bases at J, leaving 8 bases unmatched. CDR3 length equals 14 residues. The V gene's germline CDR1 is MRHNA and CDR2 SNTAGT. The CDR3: CASKTGGRPYEQYF. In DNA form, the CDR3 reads TGTGCCAGCAAGACGGGGGGTCGACCCTACGAGCAGTACTTC.

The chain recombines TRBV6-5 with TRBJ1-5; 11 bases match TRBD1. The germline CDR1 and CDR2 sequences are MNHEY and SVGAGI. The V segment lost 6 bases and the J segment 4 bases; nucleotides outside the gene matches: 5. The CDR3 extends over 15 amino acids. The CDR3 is CASSRDRGFNQPQHF. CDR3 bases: TGTGCCAGCAGCCGGGACAGGGGGTTTAATCAGCCCCAGCATTTT.

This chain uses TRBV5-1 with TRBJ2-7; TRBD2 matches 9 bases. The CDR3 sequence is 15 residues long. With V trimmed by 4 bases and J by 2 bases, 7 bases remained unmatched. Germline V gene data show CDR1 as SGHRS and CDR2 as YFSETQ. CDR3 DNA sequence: TGCGCCAGCAGCCGTGTAGCGGGGGATGCCTACGAGCAGTACTTC. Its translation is CASSRVAGDAYEQYF. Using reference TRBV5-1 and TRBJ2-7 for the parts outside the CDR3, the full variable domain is KAGVTQTPRYLIKTRGQQVTLSCSPISGHRSVSWYQQTPGQGLQFLFEYFSETQRNKGNFPGRFSGRQFSNSRSEMNVSTLELGDSALYLCASSRVAGDAYEQYFGPGTRLTVT.

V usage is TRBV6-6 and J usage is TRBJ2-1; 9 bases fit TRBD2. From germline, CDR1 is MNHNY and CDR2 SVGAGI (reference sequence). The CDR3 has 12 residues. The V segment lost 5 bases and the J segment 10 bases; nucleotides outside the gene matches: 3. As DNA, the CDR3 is TGTGCCAGCAGTACCACTAGCGGGGAGCAGTTCTTC. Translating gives CASSTTSGEQFF.

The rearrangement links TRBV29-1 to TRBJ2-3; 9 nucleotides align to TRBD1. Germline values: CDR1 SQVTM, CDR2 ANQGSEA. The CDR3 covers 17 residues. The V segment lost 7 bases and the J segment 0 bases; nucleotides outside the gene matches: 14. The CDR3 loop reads CSASPGQGASSTDTQYF. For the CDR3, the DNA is TGCAGCGCTTCCCCGGGACAGGGCGCTTCTAGCACAGATACGCAGTATTTT.

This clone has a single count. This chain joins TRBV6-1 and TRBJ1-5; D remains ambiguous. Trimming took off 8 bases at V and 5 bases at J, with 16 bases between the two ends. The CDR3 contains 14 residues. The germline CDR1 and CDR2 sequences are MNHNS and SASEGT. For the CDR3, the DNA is TGTGCCAGCCACCCCTGGGGAGATGATCAGCCCCAGCATTTT. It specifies CASHPWGDDQPQHF.

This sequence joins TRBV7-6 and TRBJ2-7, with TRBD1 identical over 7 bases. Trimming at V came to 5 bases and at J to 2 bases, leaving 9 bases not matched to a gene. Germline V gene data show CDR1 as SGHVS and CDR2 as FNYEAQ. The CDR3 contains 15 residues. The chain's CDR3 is CASSRQGIGTYEQYF. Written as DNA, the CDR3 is TGTGCCAGCAGCCGACAGGGAATCGGCACCTACGAGCAGTACTTC.

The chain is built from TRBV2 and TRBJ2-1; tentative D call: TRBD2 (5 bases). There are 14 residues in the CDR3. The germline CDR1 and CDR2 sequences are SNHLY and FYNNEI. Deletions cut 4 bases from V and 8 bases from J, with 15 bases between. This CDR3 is CASSGVSEQYEQFF. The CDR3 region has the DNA TGTGCCAGCAGTGGGGTTAGCGAACAGTATGAGCAGTTCTTC.

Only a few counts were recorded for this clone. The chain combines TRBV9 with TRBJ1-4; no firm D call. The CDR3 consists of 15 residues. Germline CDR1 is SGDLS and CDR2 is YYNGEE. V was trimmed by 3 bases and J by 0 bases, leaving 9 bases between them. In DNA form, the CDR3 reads TGTGCCAGCAGCGGTGGTGGGACAACTAATGAAAAACTGTTTTTT. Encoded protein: CASSGGGTTNEKLFF.

The CDR3 sequence: CASRGNIQYF. In nucleotides, the CDR3 is TGTGCCAGCAGGGGAAACATTCAGTACTTC. J is TRBJ2-4 and V is TRBV2, with unresolved D. The germline V gene has CDR1 SNHLY and CDR2 FYNNEI. V dropped 6 bases and J dropped 6 bases, with 3 bases sitting between them. This CDR3 spans 10 amino acids.

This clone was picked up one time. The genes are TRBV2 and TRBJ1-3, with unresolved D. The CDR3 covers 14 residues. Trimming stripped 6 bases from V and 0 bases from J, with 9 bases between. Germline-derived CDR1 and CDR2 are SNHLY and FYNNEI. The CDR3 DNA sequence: TGTGCCAGCAGGAAAACTAGCTCTGGAAACACCATATATTTT. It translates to CASRKTSSGNTIYF.

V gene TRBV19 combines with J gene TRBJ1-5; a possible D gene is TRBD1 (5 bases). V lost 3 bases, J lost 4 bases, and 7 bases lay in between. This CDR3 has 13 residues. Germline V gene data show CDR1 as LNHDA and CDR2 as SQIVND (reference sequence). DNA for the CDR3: TGTGCCAGTAGTATCAGGGAAAATCAGCCCCAGCATTTT. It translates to CASSIRENQPQHF.

Here the CDR3 DNA reads TGTGCCAGCCGGGACAGCATTAGCAATCAGCCCCAGCATTTT. This gives the protein CASRDSISNQPQHF. The chain uses TRBV6-6 and TRBJ1-5; 7 bases match TRBD1. The length of the CDR3 is 14 residues. Germline assignment: CDR1 MNHNY and CDR2 SVGAGI (reference sequence). With 8 bases clipped from V and 0 bases from J, the junction kept 4 bases outside the gene matches.

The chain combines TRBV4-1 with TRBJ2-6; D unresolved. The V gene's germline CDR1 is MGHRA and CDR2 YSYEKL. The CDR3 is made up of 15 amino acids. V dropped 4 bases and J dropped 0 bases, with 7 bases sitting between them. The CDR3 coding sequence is TGCGCCAGCAGCCCACTGAGCTCTGGGGCCAACGTCCTGACTTTC. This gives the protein CASSPLSSGANVLTF.

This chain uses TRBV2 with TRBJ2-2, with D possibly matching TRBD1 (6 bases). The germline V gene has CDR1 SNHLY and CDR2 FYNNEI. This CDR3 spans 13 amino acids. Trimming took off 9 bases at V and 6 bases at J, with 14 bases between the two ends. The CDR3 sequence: CARGRGLAGELFF. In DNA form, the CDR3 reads TGTGCCAGGGGCAGGGGTCTCGCCGGGGAGCTGTTTTTT.

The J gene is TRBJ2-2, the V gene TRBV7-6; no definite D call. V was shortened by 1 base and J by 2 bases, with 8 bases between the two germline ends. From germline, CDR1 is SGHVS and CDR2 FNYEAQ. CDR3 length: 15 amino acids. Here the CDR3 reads CASSLEVVNTGELFF. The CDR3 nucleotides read TGTGCCAGCAGCTTAGAGGTGGTCAACACCGGGGAGCTGTTTTTT.

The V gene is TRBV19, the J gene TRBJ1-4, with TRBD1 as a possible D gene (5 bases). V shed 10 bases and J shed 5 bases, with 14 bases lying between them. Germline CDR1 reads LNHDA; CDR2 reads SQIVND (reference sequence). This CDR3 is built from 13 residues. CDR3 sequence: CATSGRQNEKLFF. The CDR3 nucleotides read TGTGCCACCTCGGGACGGCAAAATGAAAAACTGTTTTTT.

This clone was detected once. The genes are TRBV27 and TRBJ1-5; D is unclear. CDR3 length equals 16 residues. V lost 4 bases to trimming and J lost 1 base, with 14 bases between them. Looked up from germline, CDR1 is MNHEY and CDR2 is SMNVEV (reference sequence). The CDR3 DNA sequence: TGTGCCAGCAGTTGGTCCCGGCCAGGCAGCAATCAGCCCCAGCATTTT. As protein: CASSWSRPGSNQPQHF.

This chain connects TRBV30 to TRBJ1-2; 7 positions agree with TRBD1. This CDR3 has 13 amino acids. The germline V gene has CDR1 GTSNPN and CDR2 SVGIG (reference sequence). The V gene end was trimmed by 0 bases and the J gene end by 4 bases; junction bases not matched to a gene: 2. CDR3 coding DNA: TGTGCCTGGAGTGTAGGGGGCGGCTATGGCTACACCTTC. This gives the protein CAWSVGGGYGYTF.

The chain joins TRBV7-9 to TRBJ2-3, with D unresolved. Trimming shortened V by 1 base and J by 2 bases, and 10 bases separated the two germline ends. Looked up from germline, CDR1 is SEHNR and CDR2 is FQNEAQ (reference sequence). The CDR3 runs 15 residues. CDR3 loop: CASSLGGSATDTQYF. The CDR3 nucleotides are TGTGCCAGCAGCTTAGGTGGCTCCGCCACAGATACGCAGTATTTT.

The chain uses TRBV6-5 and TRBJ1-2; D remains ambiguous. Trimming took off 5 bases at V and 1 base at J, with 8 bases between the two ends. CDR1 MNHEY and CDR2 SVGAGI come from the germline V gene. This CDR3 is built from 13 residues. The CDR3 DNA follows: TGTGCCAGCAGTCGGACGGTTAACTATGGCTACACCTTC. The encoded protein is CASSRTVNYGYTF.

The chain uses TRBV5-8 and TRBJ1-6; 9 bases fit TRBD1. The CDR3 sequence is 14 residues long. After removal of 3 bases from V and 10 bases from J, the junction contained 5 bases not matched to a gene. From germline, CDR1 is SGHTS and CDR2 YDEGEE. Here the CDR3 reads CASSSGQGLSPLHF. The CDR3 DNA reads TGTGCCAGCAGCTCGGGACAGGGCCTCTCACCCCTCCACTTT.

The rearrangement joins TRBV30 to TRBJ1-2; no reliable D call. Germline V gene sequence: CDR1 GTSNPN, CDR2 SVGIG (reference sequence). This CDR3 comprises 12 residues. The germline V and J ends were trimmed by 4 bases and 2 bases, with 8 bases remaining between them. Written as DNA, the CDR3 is TGTGCCTGGACGGAACTGAACTATGGCTACACCTTC. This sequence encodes CAWTELNYGYTF.

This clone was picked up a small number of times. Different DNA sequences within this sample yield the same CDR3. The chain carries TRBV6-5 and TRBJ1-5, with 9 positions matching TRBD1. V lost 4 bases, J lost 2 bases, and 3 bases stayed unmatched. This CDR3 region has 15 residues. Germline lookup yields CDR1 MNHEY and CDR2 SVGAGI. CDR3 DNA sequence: TGTGCCAGCAGTTCCCGGACAGGGGGCAATCAGCCCCAGCATTTT. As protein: CASSSRTGGNQPQHF.